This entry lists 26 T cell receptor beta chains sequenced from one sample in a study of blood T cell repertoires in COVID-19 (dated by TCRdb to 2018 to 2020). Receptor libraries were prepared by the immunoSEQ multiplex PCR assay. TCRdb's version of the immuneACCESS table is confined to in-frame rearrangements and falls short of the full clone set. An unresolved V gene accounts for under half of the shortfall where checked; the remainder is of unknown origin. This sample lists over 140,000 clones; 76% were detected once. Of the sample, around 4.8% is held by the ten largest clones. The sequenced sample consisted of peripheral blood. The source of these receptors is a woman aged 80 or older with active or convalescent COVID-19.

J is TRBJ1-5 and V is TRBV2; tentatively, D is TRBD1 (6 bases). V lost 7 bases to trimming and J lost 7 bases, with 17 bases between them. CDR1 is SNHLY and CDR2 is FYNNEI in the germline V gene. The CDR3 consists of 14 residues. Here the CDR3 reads CASTYRQVGQPQHF. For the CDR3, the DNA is TGTGCCAGCACCTACCGACAGGTTGGCCAGCCCCAGCATTTT.

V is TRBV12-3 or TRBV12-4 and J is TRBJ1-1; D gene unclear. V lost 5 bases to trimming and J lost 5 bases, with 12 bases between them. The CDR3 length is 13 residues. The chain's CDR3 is CASSPETRTEAFF. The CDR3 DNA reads TGTGCCAGCAGTCCTGAGACTAGGACTGAAGCTTTCTTT.

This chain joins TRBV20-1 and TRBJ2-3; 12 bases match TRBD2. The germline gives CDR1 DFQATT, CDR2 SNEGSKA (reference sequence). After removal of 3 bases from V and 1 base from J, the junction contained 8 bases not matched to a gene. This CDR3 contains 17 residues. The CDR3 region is CSASLLAGGPRTDTQYF. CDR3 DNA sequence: TGCAGTGCTAGTCTGCTAGCGGGGGGGCCGCGCACAGATACGCAGTATTTT.

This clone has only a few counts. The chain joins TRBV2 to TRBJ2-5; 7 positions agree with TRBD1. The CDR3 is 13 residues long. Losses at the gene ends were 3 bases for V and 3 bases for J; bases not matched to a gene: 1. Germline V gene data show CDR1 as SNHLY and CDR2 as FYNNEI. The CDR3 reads CASSDDREETQYF. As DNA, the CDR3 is TGTGCCAGCAGTGACGACAGGGAAGAGACCCAGTACTTC.

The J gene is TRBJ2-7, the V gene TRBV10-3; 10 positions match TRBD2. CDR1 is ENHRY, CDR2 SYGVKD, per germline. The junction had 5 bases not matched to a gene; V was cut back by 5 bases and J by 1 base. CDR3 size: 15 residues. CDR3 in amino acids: CAISYSGGTSYEQYF. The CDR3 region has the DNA TGTGCCATCAGTTATAGCGGGGGGACTTCCTACGAGCAGTACTTC.

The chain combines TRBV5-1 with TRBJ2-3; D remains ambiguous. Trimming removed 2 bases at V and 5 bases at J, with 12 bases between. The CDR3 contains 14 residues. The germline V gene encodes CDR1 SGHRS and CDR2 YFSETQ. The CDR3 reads CASSFSSSGDTQYF. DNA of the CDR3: TGCGCCAGCAGCTTTTCAAGTTCGGGAGATACGCAGTATTTT.

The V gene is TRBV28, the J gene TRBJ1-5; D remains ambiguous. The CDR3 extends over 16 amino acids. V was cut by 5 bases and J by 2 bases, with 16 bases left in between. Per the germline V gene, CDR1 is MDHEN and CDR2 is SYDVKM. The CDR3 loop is CASSPNLSQGNQPQHF. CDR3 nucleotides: TGTGCCAGCAGTCCCAACCTCAGTCAGGGCAATCAGCCCCAGCATTTT. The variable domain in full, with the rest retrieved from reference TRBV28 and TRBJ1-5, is DVKVTQSSRYLVKRTGEKVFLECVQDMDHENMFWYRQDPGLGLRLIYFSYDVKMKEKGDIPEGYSVSREKKERFSLILESASTNQTSMYLCASSPNLSQGNQPQHFGDGTRLSIL.

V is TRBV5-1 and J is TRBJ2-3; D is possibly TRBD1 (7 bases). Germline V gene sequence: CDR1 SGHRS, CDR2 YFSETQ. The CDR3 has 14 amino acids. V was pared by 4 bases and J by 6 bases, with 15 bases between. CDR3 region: CASSPGDSTDTQYF. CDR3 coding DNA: TGCGCCAGCAGCCCGGGGGACAGTACCGATACGCAGTATTTT. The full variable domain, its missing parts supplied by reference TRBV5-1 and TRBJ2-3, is KAGVTQTPRYLIKTRGQQVTLSCSPISGHRSVSWYQQTPGQGLQFLFEYFSETQRNKGNFPGRFSGRQFSNSRSEMNVSTLELGDSALYLCASSPGDSTDTQYFGPGTRLTVL.

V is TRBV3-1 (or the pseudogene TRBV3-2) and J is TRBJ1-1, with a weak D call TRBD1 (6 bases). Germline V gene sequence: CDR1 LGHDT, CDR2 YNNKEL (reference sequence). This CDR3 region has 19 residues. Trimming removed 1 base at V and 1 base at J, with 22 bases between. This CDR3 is CASSQVSRRGRGQNTEAFF. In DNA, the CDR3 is TGTGCCAGCAGCCAAGTTTCAAGGCGGGGGCGCGGTCAGAACACTGAAGCTTTCTTT.

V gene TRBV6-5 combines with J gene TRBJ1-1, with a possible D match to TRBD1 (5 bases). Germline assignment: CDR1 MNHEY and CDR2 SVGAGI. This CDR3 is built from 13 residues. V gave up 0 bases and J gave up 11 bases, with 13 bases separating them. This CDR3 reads CASSYSLLGDAFF. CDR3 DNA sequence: TGTGCCAGCAGTTACTCTCTTCTAGGGGATGCTTTCTTT.

The CDR3 region has the DNA TGTGCCAGCAGCTTAGGGACTAGCTCAGGCAATGAGCAGTTCTTC. It specifies CASSLGTSSGNEQFF. The chain carries TRBV11-3 and TRBJ2-1, with 8 bases that match TRBD2. Germline V gene lookup returns CDR1 SGHNT and CDR2 YENEEA. The CDR3 runs to 15 residues. The V and J ends lost 1 base and 6 bases, in that order; junction bases with no gene match: 5.

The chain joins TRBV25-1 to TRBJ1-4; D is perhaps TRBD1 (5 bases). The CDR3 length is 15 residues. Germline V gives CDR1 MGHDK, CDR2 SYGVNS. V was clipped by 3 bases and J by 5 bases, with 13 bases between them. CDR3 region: CASSDSGTGNEKLFF. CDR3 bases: TGTGCCAGCAGTGATAGCGGGACGGGGAATGAAAAACTGTTTTTT. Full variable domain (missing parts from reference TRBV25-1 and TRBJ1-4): EADIYQTPRYLVIGTGKKITLECSQTMGHDKMYWYQQDPGMELHLIHYSYGVNSTEKGDLSSESTVSRIRTEHFPLTLESARPSHTSQYLCASSDSGTGNEKLFFGSGTQLSVL.

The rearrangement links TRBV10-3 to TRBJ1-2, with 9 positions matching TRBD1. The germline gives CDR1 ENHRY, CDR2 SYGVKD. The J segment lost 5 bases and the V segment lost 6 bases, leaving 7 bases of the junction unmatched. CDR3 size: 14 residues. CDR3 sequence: CAISLTGGDYGYTF. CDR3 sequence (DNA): TGTGCCATCAGCTTAACAGGGGGCGATTATGGCTACACCTTC.

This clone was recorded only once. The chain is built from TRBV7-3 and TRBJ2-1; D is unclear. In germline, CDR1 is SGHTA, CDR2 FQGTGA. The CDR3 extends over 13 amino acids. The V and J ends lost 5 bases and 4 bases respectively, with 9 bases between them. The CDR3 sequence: CASSPTQYNEQFF. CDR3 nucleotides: TGTGCCAGCAGCCCGACACAGTACAATGAGCAGTTCTTC.

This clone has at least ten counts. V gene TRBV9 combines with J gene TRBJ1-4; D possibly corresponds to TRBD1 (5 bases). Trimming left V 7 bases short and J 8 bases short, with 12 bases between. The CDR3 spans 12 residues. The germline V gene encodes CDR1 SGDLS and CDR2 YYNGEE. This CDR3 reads CASGRDGEKLFF. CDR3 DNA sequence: TGTGCCAGCGGCAGGGATGGAGAAAAACTGTTTTTT. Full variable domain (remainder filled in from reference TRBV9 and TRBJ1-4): DSGVTQTPKHLITATGQRVTLRCSPRSGDLSVYWYQQSLDQGLQFLIQYYNGEERAKGNILERFSAQQFPDLHSELNLSSLELGDSALYFCASGRDGEKLFFGSGTQLSVL.

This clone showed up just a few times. CDR3: CASSLAGGLSDTQYF. The CDR3 bases are TGTGCCAGCAGCTTAGCGGGGGGGCTTTCAGATACGCAGTATTTT. The gene calls are TRBV7-3 and TRBJ2-3, with TRBD2 matching over 9 bases. The germline V gene has CDR1 SGHTA and CDR2 FQGTGA. With 2 bases clipped from V and 4 bases from J, the junction kept 4 bases outside the gene matches. The CDR3 is made up of 15 amino acids.

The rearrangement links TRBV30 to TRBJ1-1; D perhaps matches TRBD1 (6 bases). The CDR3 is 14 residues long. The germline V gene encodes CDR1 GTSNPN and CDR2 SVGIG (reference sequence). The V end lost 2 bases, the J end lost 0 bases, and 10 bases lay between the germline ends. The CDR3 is CAWSIWTVNTEAFF. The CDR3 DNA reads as TGTGCCTGGAGTATATGGACAGTGAACACTGAAGCTTTCTTT.

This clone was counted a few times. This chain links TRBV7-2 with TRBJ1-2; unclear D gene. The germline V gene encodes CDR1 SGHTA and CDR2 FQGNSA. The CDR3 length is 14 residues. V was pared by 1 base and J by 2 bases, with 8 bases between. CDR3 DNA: TGTGCCAGCAGCTTAGGGGGAGTGAACTATGGCTACACCTTC. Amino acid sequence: CASSLGGVNYGYTF.

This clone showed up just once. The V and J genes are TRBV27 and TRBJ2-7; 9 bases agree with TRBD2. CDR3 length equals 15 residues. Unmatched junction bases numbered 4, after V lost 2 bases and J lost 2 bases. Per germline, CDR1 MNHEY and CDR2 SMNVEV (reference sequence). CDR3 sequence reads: CASSLKAGGPYEQYF. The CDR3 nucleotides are TGTGCCAGCAGTTTAAAGGCGGGGGGGCCCTACGAGCAGTACTTC.

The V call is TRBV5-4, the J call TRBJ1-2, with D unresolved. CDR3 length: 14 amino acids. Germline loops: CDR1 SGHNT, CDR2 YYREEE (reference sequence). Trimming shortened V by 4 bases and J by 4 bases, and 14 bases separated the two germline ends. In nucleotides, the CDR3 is TGTGCCAGCAGCCTGCCGGAGGCGGGCTATGGCTACACCTTC. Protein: CASSLPEAGYGYTF.

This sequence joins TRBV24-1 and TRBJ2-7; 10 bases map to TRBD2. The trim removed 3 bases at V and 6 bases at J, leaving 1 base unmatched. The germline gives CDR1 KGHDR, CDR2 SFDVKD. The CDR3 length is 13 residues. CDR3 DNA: TGTGCCACCAGTGATCGACTAGCGGGCGAGCAGTACTTC. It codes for CATSDRLAGEQYF.

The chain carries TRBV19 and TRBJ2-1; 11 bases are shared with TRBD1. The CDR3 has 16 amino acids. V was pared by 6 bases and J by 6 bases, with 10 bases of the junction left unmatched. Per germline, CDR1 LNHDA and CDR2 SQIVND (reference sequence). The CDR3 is CASSLEAGTGGNEQFF. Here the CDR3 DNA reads TGTGCCAGTAGCCTAGAAGCCGGGACAGGGGGCAATGAGCAGTTCTTC.

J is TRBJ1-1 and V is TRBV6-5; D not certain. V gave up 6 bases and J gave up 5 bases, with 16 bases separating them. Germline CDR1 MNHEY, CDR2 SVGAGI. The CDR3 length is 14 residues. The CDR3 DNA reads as TGTGCCAGCAGATCAAATGTTCGGGGTACTGAAGCTTTCTTT. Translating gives CASRSNVRGTEAFF.

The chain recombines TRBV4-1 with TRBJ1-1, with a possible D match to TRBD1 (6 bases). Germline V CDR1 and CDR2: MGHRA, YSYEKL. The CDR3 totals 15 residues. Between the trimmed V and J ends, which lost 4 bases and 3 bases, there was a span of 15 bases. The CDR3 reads CASSPLGGRYTEAFF. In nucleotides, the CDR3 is TGCGCCAGCAGCCCCCTCGGGGGGCGGTACACTGAAGCTTTCTTT.

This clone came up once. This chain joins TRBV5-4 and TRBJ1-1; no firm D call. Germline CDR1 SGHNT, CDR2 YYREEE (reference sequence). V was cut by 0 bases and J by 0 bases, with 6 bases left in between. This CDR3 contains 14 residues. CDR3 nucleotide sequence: TGTGCCAGCAGCTTGGGCGCCATGAACACTGAAGCTTTCTTT. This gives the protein CASSLGAMNTEAFF.

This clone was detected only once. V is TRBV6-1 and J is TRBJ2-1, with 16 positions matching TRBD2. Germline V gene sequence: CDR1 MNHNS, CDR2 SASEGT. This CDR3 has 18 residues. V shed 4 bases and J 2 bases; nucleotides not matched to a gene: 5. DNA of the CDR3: TGTGCCAGCAGTGCAACCGGGACTAGCGGGGGGGCCTACAATGAGCAGTTCTTC. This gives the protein CASSATGTSGGAYNEQFF.